The subject of this entry is one T cell receptor (beta chain). This specimen comes from a study of cytomegalovirus exposure and HLA in healthy donors. The table came from immunoSEQ multiplex PCR; TCRdb's copy has only in-frame clones and leaves some out. This table has 150,000 to 200,000 clones, approximately 90% appearing once. This CDR3 contains 16 residues. Germline CDR1 and CDR2: MNHNY and SVGAGI (reference sequence). V lost 4 bases, J lost 3 bases, and 8 bases stayed unmatched. The material sequenced was PBMCs. This chain connects TRBV6-6 to TRBJ2-1; 8 bases agree with TRBD1. The receptor comes from a woman under 40 in good health and CMV-seronegative. CDR3 coding DNA: TGTGCCAGCAGTTGGGGTACAGGGGGGAACTACAATGAGCAGTTCTTC. This sequence encodes CASSWGTGGNYNEQFF.